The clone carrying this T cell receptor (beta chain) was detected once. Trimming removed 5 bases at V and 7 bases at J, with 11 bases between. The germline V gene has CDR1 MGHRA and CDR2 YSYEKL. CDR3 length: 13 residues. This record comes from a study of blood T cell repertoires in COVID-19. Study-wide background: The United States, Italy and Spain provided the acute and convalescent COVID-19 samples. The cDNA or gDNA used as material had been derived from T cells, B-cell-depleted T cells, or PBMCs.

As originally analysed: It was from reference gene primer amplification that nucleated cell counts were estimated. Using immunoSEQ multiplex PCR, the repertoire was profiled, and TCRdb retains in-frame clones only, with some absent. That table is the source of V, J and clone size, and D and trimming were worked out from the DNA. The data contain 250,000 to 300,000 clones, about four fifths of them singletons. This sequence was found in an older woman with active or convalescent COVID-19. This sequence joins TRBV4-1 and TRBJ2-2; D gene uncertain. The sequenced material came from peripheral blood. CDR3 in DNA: TGCGCCAGCAGCTGCTCCTCCGGCGGGGAGCTGTTTTTT. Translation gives CASSCSSGGELFF.